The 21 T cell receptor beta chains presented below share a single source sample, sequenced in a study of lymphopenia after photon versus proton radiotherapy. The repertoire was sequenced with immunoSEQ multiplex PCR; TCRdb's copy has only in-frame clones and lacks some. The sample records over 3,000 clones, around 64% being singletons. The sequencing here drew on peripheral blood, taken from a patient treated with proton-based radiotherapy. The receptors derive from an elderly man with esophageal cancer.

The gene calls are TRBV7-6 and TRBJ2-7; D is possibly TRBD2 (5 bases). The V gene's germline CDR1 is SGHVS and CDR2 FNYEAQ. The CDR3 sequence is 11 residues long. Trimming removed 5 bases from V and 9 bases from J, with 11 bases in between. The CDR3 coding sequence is TGTGCCAGCAGCCGAGGGTGGGGGCAGTACTTC. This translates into CASSRGWGQYF. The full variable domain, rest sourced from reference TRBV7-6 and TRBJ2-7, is GAGVSQSPRYKVTKRGQDVALRCDPISGHVSLYWYRQALGQGPEFLTYFNYEAQQDKSGLPNDRFSAERPEGSISTLTIQRTEQRDSAMYRCASSRGWGQYFGPGTRLTVT.

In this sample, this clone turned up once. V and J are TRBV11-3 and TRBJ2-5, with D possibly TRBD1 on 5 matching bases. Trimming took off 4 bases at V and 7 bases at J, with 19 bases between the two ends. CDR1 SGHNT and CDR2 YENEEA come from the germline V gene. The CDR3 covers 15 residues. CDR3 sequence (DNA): TGTGCCAGCAGCTCACCGTCACGAACAAGGGGGACCCAGTACTTC. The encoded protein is CASSSPSRTRGTQYF.

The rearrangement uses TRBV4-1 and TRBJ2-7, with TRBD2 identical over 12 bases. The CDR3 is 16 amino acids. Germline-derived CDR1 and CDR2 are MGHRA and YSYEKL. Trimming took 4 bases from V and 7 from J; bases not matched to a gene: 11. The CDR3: CASSRGLAGRKGEQYF. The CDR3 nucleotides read TGCGCCAGCAGCCGCGGACTAGCGGGACGGAAAGGGGAGCAGTACTTC.

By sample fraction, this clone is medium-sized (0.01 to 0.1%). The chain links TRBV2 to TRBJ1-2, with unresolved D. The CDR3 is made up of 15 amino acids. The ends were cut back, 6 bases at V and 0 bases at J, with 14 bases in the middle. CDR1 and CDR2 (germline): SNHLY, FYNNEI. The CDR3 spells CASSRSEVTNYGYTF. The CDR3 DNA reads TGTGCCAGCAGCCGGTCGGAAGTGACTAACTATGGCTACACCTTC.

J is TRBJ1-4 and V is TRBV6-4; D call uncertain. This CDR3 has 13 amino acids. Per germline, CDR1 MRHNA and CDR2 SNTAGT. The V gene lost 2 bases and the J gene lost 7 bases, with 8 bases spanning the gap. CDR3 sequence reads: CASSDQSGEKLFF. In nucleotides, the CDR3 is TGTGCCAGCAGTGACCAAAGTGGTGAAAAACTGTTTTTT.

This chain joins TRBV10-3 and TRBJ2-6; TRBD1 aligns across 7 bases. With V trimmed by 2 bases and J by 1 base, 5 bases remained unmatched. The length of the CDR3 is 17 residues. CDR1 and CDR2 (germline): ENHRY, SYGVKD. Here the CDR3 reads CAISEVHRGSGANVLTF. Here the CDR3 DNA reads TGTGCCATCAGTGAGGTACACAGGGGTTCTGGGGCCAACGTCCTGACTTTC.

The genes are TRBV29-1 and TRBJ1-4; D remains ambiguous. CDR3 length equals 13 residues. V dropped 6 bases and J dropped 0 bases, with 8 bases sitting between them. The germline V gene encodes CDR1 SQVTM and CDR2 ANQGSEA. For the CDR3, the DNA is TGCAGCGTCCCGGCGGCAACTAATGAAAAACTGTTTTTT. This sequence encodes CSVPAATNEKLFF.

The CDR3 reads CASRPDTLNTEAFF. The CDR3 DNA follows: TGTGCCAGCAGGCCTGACACTTTGAACACTGAAGCTTTCTTT. V and J are TRBV6-5 and TRBJ1-1; D not resolved. There are 14 residues in the CDR3. Germline V gene lookup returns CDR1 MNHEY and CDR2 SVGAGI. Trimming removed 6 bases from V and 0 bases from J, with 11 bases in between.

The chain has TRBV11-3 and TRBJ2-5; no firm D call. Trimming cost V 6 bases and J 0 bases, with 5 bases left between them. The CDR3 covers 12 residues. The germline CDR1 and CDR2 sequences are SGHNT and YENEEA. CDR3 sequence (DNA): TGTGCCAGCAGTCTAAACCAAGAGACCCAGTACTTC. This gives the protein CASSLNQETQYF.

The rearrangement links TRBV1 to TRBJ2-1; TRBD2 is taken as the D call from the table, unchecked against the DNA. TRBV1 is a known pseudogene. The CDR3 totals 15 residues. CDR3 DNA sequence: TGCACCAGCAGCGGGAGCGGGAGGTCCAACAATGAGCAGTTCTTC. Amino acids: CTSSGSGRSNNEQFF.

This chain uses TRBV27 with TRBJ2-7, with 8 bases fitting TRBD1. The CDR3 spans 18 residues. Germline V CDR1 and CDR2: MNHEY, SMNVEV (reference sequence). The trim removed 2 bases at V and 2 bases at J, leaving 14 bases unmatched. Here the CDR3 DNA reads TGTGCCAGCAGTTTAACTCTTGCCGGACAGGGAGTGACCTACGAGCAGTACTTC. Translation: CASSLTLAGQGVTYEQYF.

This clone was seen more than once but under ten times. The CDR3 bases are TGCGCCAGCAGCCAAATTATACGGACACTGGCAAGGGCCTACGAGCAGTACTTC. Amino acids: CASSQIIRTLARAYEQYF. V gene TRBV4-1 combines with J gene TRBJ2-7; possible D gene TRBD1, 5 bases. V lost 2 bases, J lost 2 bases, and 22 bases lay in between. The CDR3 is made up of 18 amino acids. Germline V gene sequence: CDR1 MGHRA, CDR2 YSYEKL.

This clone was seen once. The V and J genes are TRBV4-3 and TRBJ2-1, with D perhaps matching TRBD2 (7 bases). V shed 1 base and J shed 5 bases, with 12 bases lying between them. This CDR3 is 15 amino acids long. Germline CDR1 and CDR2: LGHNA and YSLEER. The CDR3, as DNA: TGCGCCAGCAGCCAAGGGGGGGGCCTCCACAATGAGCAGTTCTTC. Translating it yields CASSQGGGLHNEQFF.

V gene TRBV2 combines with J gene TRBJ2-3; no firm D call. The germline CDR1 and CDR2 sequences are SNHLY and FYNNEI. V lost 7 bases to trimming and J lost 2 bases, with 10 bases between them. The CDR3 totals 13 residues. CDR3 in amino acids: CASTFPHTDTQYF. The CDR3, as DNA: TGTGCCAGCACCTTTCCGCACACAGATACGCAGTATTTT. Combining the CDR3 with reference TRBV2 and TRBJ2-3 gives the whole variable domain EPEVTQTPSHQVTQMGQEVILRCVPISNHLYFYWYRQILGQKVEFLVSFYNNEISEKSEIFDDQFSVERPDGSNFTLKIRSTKLEDSAMYFCASTFPHTDTQYFGPGTRLTVL.

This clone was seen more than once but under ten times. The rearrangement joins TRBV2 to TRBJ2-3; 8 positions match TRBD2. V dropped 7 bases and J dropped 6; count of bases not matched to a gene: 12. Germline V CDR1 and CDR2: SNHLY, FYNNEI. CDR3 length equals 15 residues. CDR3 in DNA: TGTGCCAGCAAAATCGATTGGACTAGCCGGGATACGCAGTATTTT. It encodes CASKIDWTSRDTQYF.

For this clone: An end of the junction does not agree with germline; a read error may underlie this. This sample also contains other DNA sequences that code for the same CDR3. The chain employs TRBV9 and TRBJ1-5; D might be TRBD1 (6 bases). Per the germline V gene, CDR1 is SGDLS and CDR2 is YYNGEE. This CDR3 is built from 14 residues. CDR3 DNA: TGTGCCAGCAGTGTAGAACAGGGACCCAGGCCCCAGCATTTT. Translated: CASSVEQGPRPQHF.

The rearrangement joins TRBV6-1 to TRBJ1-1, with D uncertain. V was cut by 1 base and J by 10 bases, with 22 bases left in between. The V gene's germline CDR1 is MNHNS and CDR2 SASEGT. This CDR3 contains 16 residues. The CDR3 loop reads CASSEVYWGSDPGAFF. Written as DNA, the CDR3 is TGTGCCAGCAGTGAAGTCTATTGGGGATCCGACCCTGGAGCTTTCTTT.

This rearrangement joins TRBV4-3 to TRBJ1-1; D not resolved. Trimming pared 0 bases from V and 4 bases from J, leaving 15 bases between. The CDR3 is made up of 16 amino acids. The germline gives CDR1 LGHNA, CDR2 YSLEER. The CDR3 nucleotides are TGCGCCAGCAGCCAAGATCTTGGGCAGGTCATCACTGAAGCTTTCTTT. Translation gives CASSQDLGQVITEAFF.

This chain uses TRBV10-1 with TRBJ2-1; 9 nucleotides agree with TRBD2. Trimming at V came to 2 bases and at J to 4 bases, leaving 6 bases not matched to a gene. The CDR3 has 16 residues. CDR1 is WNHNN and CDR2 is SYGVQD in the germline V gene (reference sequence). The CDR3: CASSEVSGRGYNEQFF. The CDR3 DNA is TGCGCCAGCAGTGAGGTTAGCGGGAGAGGGTACAATGAGCAGTTCTTC.

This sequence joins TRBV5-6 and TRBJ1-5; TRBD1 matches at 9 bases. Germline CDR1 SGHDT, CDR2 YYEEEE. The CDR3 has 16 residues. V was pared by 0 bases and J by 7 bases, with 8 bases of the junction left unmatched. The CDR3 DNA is TGTGCCAGCAGCTTGGGGGCGACAGGGGGGTTGCAGCCCCAGCATTTT. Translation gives CASSLGATGGLQPQHF.

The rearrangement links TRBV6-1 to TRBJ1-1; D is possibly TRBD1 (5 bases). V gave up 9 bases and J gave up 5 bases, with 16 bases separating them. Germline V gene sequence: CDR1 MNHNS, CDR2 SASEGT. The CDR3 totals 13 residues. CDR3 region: CASEQESGTEAFF. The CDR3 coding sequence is TGTGCCAGTGAACAGGAAAGTGGGACTGAAGCTTTCTTT.